Shown below are 12 T cell receptor beta chains from a single sample sequenced in a study of CD8 T cells in ankylosing spondylitis. A single record per CDR3 protein comes from TCRdb applying MiXCR to the 5' RACE reads. The table shows roughly 97,000 distinct CDR3 sequences, with roughly 8.3% occurring only once. Sequencing was performed on blood, either unsorted or a sorted T cell fraction (not recorded which). The origin of the receptors is a male donor with ankylosing spondylitis or in good health (not recorded which).

This clonotype was seen ten or more times. The chain couples TRBV25-1 to TRBJ1-4; possible D gene TRBD1, 5 bases. Deletions cut 2 bases from V and 4 bases from J, with 11 bases between. Germline CDR1 is MGHDK and CDR2 is SYGVNS. This CDR3 is 15 amino acids long. CDR3 DNA sequence: TGTGCCAGCAGTGAACAGGGCCCGGGTAATGAAAAACTGTTTTTT. Protein product: CASSEQGPGNEKLFF.

The rearrangement joins TRBV23-1 to TRBJ2-1, with D unresolved. TRBV23-1 carries the ORF label, with uncertain function. The CDR3 spans 14 residues. Trimming stripped 7 bases from V and 5 bases from J, with 15 bases between. CDR3 nucleotides: TGCGCCAGCATCCTTACTAAAGAAGACAATGAGCAGTTCTTC. Translation gives CASILTKEDNEQFF.

This clonotype was counted many times. The chain employs TRBV6-6 and TRBJ1-1, with D maybe TRBD1 (6 bases). In germline, CDR1 is MNHNY, CDR2 SVGAGI (reference sequence). Trimming cost V 2 bases and J 7 bases, with 8 bases left between them. CDR3 length: 12 amino acids. CDR3 loop: CASSYGQNEAFF. The CDR3 DNA is TGTGCCAGCAGTTACGGACAGAATGAAGCTTTCTTT.

This clonotype was detected ten times or more. The chain uses TRBV14 and TRBJ2-7; a weak D match, TRBD2 (6 bases). Trimming shortened V by 2 bases and J by 1 base, and 12 bases separated the two germline ends. The CDR3 consists of 15 residues. The germline gives CDR1 SGHDN, CDR2 FVKESK. The CDR3 bases are TGTGCCAGCAGCCAATTTTCCGGGGGATCCTACGAGCAGTACTTC. It encodes CASSQFSGGSYEQYF.

This clonotype was observed at least ten times. V and J are TRBV7-2 and TRBJ2-3; D gene unclear. Germline CDR1 is SGHTA and CDR2 is FQGNSA. CDR3 length: 15 residues. Trimming stripped 3 bases from V and 5 bases from J, with 15 bases between. The CDR3 DNA follows: TGTGCCAGCAGCTTTCCCTCCTACCTGGGAGATACGCAGTATTTT. Protein sequence: CASSFPSYLGDTQYF.

This clonotype was detected a few times. The chain has TRBV29-1 and TRBJ2-3; D not certain. The CDR3 loop spans 12 amino acids. Trimming left V 7 bases short and J 0 bases short, with 8 bases between. CDR1 and CDR2 from the germline V gene are SQVTM and ANQGSEA. The chain's CDR3 is CSETPSTDTQYF. CDR3 coding DNA: TGCAGCGAGACCCCTAGCACAGATACGCAGTATTTT.

In its sample, this clonotype was seen many times. The chain has TRBV3-1 and TRBJ2-7; TRBD1 matches at 8 bases. V shed 2 bases and J 2 bases; nucleotides not matched to a gene: 2. The V gene's germline CDR1 is LGHDT and CDR2 YNNKEL (reference sequence). CDR3 length: 14 amino acids. This chain's CDR3 is CASSQRTGTYEQYF. The CDR3, as DNA: TGTGCCAGCAGCCAACGGACAGGGACCTACGAGCAGTACTTC.

This clonotype was observed at least ten times. CDR3 DNA: TGCAGTGCTACGCGCTCCTATAATTCACCCCTCCACTTT. It yields the protein CSATRSYNSPLHF. The rearrangement uses TRBV20-1 and TRBJ1-6; D remains unclear. This CDR3 comprises 13 residues. V was trimmed by 4 bases and J by 0 bases, leaving 4 bases between them. Per the germline V gene, CDR1 is DFQATT and CDR2 is SNEGSKA (reference sequence).

Only a few counts were recorded for this clonotype. The chain couples TRBV11-3 to TRBJ2-3; D perhaps matches TRBD1 (5 bases). Looked up from germline, CDR1 is SGHNT and CDR2 is YENEEA. V was pared by 0 bases and J by 1 base, with 8 bases between. CDR3 length equals 15 residues. CDR3 bases: TGTGCCAGCAGCTTAGAGGGGCTCCGCACAGATACGCAGTATTTT. Translation gives CASSLEGLRTDTQYF. Together with reference TRBV11-3 and TRBJ2-3, the CDR3 gives the full variable domain: EAGVVQSPRYKIIEKKQPVAFWCNPISGHNTLYWYLQNLGQGPELLIRYENEEAVDDSQLPKDRFSAERLKGVDSTLKIQPAELGDSAVYLCASSLEGLRTDTQYFGPGTRLTVL.

The J gene is TRBJ1-2, the V gene TRBV27, with 9 bases matching TRBD1. The CDR3 contains 16 residues. V lost 4 bases, J lost 4 bases, and 10 bases stayed unmatched. CDR1 and CDR2 from the germline V gene are MNHEY and SMNVEV (reference sequence). The CDR3 DNA sequence: TGTGCCAGCAGTTCATTGGCCGGACAGGGGACCTATGGCTACACCTTC. Protein product: CASSSLAGQGTYGYTF.

This clonotype was counted a few times. The rearrangement links TRBV7-3 to TRBJ2-7; 9 bases fit TRBD2. The germline V gene encodes CDR1 SGHTA and CDR2 FQGTGA. Trimming cost V 2 bases and J 4 bases; bases outside gene matches: 3. CDR3 size: 14 residues. The CDR3 reads CASSLLAGSYEQYF. CDR3 bases: TGTGCCAGCAGCTTACTAGCGGGGTCTTACGAGCAGTACTTC.

The table lists this clonotype with many counts. This chain links TRBV27 with TRBJ2-7; D possibly matches TRBD1 or TRBD2 (5 bases each). Germline-derived CDR1 and CDR2 are MNHEY and SMNVEV (reference sequence). The CDR3 has 15 amino acids. With 5 bases removed from V and 5 bases from J, the gap between germline ends came to 19 bases. In nucleotides, the CDR3 is TGTGCCAGCAGTCCAGGGACCCCGAAGGTCCACGAGCAGTACTTC. This encodes CASSPGTPKVHEQYF.